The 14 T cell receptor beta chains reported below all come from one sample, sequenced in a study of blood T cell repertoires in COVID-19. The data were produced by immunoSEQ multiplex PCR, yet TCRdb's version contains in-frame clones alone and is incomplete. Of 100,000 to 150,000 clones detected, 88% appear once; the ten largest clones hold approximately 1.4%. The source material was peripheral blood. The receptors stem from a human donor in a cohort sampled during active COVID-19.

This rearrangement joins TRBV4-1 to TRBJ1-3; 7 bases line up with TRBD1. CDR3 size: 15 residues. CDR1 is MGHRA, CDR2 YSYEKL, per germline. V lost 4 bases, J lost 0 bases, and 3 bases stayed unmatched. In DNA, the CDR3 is TGCGCCAGCAGCCGACAGGGACCCTCTGGAAACACCATATATTTT. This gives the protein CASSRQGPSGNTIYF.

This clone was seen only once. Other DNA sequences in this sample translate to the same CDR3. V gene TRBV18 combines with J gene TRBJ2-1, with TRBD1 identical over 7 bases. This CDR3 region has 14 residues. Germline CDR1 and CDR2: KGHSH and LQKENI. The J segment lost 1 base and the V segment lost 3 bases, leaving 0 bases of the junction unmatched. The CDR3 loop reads CASSPTGSYNEQFF. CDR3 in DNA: TGTGCCAGCTCACCGACAGGGTCCTACAATGAGCAGTTCTTC.

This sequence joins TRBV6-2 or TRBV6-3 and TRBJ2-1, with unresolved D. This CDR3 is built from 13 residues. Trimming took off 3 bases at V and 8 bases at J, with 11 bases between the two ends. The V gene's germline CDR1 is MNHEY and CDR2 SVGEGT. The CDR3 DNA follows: TGTGCCAGCAGTTATTTCCGTTCGGATGAGCAGTTCTTC. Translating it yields CASSYFRSDEQFF.

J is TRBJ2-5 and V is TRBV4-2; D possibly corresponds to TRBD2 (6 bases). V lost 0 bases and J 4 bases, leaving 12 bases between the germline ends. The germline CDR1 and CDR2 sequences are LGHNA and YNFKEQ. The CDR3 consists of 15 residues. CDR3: CASSQDQRAIETQYF. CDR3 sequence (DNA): TGTGCCAGCAGCCAAGATCAGCGGGCCATAGAGACCCAGTACTTC.

CDR3 amino acids: CASSGGYEQYF. The CDR3 nucleotides read TGTGCCAGCAGCGGAGGGTACGAGCAGTACTTC. This chain links TRBV21-1 with TRBJ2-7; TRBD2 reflects the table's D call only, with no check against the DNA. TRBV21-1 constitutes a pseudogene. The length of the CDR3 is 11 residues.

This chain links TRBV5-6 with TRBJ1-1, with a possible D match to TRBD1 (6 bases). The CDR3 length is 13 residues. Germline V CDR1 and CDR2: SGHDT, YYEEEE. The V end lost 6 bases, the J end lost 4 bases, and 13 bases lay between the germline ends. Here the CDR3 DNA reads TGTGCCAGCATCCCGACAGGAGGCACTGAAGCTTTCTTT. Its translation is CASIPTGGTEAFF. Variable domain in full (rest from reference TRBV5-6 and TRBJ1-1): DAGVTQSPTHLIKTRGQQVTLRCSPKSGHDTVSWYQQALGQGPQFIFQYYEEEERQRGNFPDRFSGHQFPNYSSELNVNALLLGDSALYLCASIPTGGTEAFFGQGTRLTVV.

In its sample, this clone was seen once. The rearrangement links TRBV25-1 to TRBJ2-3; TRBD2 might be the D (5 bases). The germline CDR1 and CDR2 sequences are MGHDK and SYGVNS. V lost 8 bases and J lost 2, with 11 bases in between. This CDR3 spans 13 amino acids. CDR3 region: CASYTGLTDTQYF. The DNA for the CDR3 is TGTGCCAGCTATACTGGACTCACAGATACGCAGTATTTT. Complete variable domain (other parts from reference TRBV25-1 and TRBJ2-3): EADIYQTPRYLVIGTGKKITLECSQTMGHDKMYWYQQDPGMELHLIHYSYGVNSTEKGDLSSESTVSRIRTEHFPLTLESARPSHTSQYLCASYTGLTDTQYFGPGTRLTVL.

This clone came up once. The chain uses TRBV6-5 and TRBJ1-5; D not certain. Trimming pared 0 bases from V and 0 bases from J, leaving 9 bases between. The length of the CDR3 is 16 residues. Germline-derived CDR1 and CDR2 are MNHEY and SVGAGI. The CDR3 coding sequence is TGTGCCAGCAGTTACTCTTACGGGGATAGCAATCAGCCCCAGCATTTT. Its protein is CASSYSYGDSNQPQHF.

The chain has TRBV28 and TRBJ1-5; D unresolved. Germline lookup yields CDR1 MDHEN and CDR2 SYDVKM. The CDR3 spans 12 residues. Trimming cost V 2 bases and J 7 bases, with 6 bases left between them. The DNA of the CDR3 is TGTGCCAGCAGTTTAAGCGGGCAGCCCCAGCATTTT. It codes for CASSLSGQPQHF.

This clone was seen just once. Written as DNA, the CDR3 is TGCGCCAGCAGCTTAGGGACTAGCATTTATGAGCAGTTCTTC. It yields the protein CASSLGTSIYEQFF. The chain uses TRBV5-1 and TRBJ2-1; TRBD2 agrees at 9 bases. The length of the CDR3 is 14 residues. Germline V lookup: CDR1 SGHRS, CDR2 YFSETQ. V shed 2 bases and J 8 bases; nucleotides not matched to a gene: 5.

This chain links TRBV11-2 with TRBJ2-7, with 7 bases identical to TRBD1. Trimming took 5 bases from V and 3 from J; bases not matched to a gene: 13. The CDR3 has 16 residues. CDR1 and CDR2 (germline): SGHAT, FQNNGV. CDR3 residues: CASSPAGAGGIYEQYF. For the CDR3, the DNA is TGTGCCAGCAGCCCAGCCGGGGCAGGGGGAATCTACGAGCAGTACTTC.

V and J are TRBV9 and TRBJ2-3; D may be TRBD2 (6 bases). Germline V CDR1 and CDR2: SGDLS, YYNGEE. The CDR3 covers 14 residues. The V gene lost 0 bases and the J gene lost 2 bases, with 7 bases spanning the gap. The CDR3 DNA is TGTGCCAGCAGCGTAGCGGGGGACACAGATACGCAGTATTTT. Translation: CASSVAGDTDTQYF. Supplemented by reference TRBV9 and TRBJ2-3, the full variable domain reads DSGVTQTPKHLITATGQRVTLRCSPRSGDLSVYWYQQSLDQGLQFLIQYYNGEERAKGNILERFSAQQFPDLHSELNLSSLELGDSALYFCASSVAGDTDTQYFGPGTRLTVL.

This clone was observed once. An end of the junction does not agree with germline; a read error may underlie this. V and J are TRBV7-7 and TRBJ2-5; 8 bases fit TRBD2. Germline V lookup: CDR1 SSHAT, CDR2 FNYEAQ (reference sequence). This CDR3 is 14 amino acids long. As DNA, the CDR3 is TGTGCTAGCAGCCCCAATCGCGGGAGGGAGACCCAGTACTTC. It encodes CASSPNRGRETQYF.

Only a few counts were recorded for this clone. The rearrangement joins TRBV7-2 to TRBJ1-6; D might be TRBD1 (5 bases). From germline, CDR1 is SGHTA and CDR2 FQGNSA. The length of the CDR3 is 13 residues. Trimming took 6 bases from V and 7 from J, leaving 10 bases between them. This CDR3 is CASRSNRNSPLHF. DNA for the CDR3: TGTGCCAGCAGGTCGAACAGGAATTCACCCCTCCACTTT.